These T cell receptor beta chains were read from a single sample in a study of blood T cells in healthy people across ages. TCRdb reprocessed the 5' RACE reads with MiXCR, giving one entry per CDR3 protein. The sample yields 1.5 million to 2 million distinct CDR3 sequences, 49% seen once. Sequencing input: blood. These receptors originate from a woman aged 40 to 55 in good health. CDR3s leave out the opening cysteine and the closing phenylalanine or tryptophan. The D gene is left open where the match is weak.

NA	TRBV7-2	NA	ASSLIFPPYEQY
TRBD1	TRBV6-5	TRBJ2-3	ASSTRDRGSDTQY
NA	TRBV4-2	TRBJ1-2	ASSRTDRNYGYT
NA	TRBV10-3	TRBJ1-2	AISELGGRNYGYT
TRBD2	TRBV4-3	TRBJ2-7	ASSQETSDLRAQY
TRBD1	TRBV7-9	TRBJ2-3	ASSPKDRGLTDTQY
NA	TRBV12-3/TRBV12-4	TRBJ2-7	ASSSRDLSYEQY
NA	TRBV20-1	TRBJ1-2	SARVFESNYGYT
NA	TRBV6-5	TRBJ1-1	ASKPPIAGSEAF
NA	TRBV15	TRBJ2-7	ATSGRGRSSYEQY
TRBD1	TRBV24-1	TRBJ2-5	ATSESDRSETQY
NA	TRBV15	TRBJ2-5	ATSRAWGRETQY
TRBD2	TRBV12-3/TRBV12-4	TRBJ2-5	ASSTTSGSQETQY
NA	TRBV6-5	TRBJ1-5	ASRRVGNQPQH
NA	TRBV20-1	TRBJ2-7	SVKTHASVQY
NA	TRBV6-6	TRBJ2-5	ASSSGQETQY
TRBD2	TRBV20-1	TRBJ2-1	SATMLAVYNEQF
NA	TRBV6-2/TRBV6-3	TRBJ2-1	ASSYVRRGFKDEQF
TRBD1	TRBV4-1	TRBJ1-6	ASSQGGQRSYNSPLH
NA	TRBV11-2	TRBJ2-1	ASTLRVFDEQF
NA	TRBV4-1	TRBJ1-2	ASSQGAFGYT
TRBD2	TRBV28	TRBJ2-1	ATLAGWKNEQF
NA	TRBV29-1	TRBJ2-5	SVTGTETQY
NA	TRBV4-2	TRBJ2-7	ASSQDWEQGDFEQY
NA	TRBV4-2	TRBJ1-5	ASQLHRAQGDQPQH
TRBD1	TRBV4-2	TRBJ1-4	ASSPDRAPGELF
NA	TRBV9	TRBJ2-5	ASSVGASETQY
NA	TRBV7-9	TRBJ2-3	ACSTYKTDTQY
TRBD1	TRBV5-1	TRBJ2-1	ASSFVGTGGGTFNEQF
NA	TRBV5-1	TRBJ2-7	ASSLRSPRTRHEQY
TRBD1	TRBV3-1	TRBJ1-2	ASRPQGGGYT
TRBD1	TRBV27	TRBJ1-2	ASGDRGSYGYT
NA	TRBV5-1	TRBJ2-7	VSSLKEPGSYEQY
NA	TRBV27	TRBJ2-6	ASTWGDSGANVLT
NA	TRBV27	TRBJ2-4	ASSLSGVGVNEQY
NA	TRBV5-1	NA	ASSASGLGTQYEQY
NA	TRBV24-1	TRBJ2-4	ATSDTGMGNIQY
NA	TRBV27	TRBJ2-7	TSSLSLGVKTHEQY